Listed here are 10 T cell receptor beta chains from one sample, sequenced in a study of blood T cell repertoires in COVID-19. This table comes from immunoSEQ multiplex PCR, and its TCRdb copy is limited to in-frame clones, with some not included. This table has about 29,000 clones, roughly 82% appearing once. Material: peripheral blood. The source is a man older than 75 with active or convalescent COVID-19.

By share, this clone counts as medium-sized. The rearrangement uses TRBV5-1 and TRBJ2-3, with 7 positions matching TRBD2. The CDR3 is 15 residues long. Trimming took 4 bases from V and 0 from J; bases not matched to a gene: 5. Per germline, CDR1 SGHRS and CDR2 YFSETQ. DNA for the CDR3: TGCGCCAGCAGCCGGGGGGATCCCAGCACAGATACGCAGTATTTT. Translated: CASSRGDPSTDTQYF.

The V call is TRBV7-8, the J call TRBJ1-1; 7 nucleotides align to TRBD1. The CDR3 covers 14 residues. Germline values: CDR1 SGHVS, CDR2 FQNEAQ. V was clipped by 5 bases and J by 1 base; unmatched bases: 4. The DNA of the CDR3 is TGTGCCAGCAGCGCCCGGGACAGGAACACTGAAGCTTTCTTT. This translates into CASSARDRNTEAFF.

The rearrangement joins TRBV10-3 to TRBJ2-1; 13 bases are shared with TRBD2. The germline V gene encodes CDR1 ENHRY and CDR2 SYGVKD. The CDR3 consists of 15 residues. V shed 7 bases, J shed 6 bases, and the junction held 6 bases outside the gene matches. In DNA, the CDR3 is TGTGCCATCACCCAACTAGCGGGAGGGCCCAATGAGCAGTTCTTC. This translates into CAITQLAGGPNEQFF.

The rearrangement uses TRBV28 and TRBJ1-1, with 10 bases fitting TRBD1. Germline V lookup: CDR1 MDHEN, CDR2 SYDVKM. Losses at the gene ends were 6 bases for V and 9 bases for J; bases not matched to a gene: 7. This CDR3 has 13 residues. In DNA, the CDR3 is TGTGCCAGCAGCTCAGGACAGGGGGGACAAGCTTTCTTT. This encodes CASSSGQGGQAFF.

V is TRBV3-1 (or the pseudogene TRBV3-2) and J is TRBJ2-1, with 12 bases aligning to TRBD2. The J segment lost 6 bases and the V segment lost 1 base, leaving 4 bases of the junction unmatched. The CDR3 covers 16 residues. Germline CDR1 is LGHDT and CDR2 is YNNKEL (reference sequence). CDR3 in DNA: TGTGCCAGCAGCCAAGTTTCTAGCGGGAGGGCCAATGAGCAGTTCTTC. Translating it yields CASSQVSSGRANEQFF.

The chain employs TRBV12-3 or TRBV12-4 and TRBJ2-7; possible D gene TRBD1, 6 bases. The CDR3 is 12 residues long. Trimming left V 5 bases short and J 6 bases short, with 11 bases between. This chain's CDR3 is CASSPRDTEQYF. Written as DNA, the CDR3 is TGTGCCAGCAGTCCCCGGGACACCGAGCAGTACTTC.

CDR3 region: CATRETTGGDTGELFF. Here the CDR3 DNA reads TGTGCCACCAGAGAGACCACAGGGGGGGACACCGGGGAGCTGTTTTTT. V is TRBV15 and J is TRBJ2-2, with D perhaps TRBD1 (8 bases). Germline values: CDR1 LNHNV, CDR2 YYDKDF (reference sequence). The CDR3 consists of 16 residues. Trimming removed 6 bases from V and 3 bases from J, with 17 bases in between.

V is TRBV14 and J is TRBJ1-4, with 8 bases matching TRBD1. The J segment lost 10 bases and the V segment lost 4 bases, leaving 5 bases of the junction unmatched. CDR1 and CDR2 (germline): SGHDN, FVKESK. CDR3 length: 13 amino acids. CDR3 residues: CASSPGGAGKLFF. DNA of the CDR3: TGTGCCAGCAGCCCAGGGGGCGCCGGAAAACTGTTTTTT. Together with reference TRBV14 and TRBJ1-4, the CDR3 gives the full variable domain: EAGVTQFPSHSVIEKGQTVTLRCDPISGHDNLYWYRRVMGKEIKFLLHFVKESKQDESGMPNNRFLAERTGGTYSTLKVQPAELEDSGVYFCASSPGGAGKLFFGSGTQLSVL.

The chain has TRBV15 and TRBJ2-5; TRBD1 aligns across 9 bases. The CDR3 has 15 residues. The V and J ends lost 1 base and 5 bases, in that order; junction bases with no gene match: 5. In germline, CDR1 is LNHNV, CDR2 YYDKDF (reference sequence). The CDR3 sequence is CATSRGTGGMETQYF. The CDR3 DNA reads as TGTGCCACCAGCAGAGGTACAGGGGGCATGGAGACCCAGTACTTC.

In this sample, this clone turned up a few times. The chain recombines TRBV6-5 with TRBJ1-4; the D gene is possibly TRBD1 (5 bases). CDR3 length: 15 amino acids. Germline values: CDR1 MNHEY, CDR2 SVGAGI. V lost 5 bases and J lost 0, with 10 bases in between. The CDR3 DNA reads TGTGCCAGCAGTAGTCGACAGCCAACTAATGAAAAACTGTTTTTT. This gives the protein CASSSRQPTNEKLFF.